A selection of T cell receptor beta chains follows, all from one sample in a study of blood T cell repertoires in COVID-19. Clones were read by immunoSEQ multiplex PCR, and TCRdb kept only the in-frame ones, dropping some. The sample shows roughly 180,000 clones, around 94% of them seen only once. Input material: peripheral blood. All receptors derive from a man aged 30 to 45 with COVID-19, enrolled during active disease. Both conserved end residues are part of each CDR3. A D gene is named only where the DNA matches it firmly. Not all rows give a size; the values are once, few, many and, for expanded clones, a class.

j_call: TRBJ2-1; d_call: TRBD1; v_call: TRBV7-3; clone_size: .; cdr3_nt: TGTGCCAGCAGGTCACAGGGGGCGCAGATAAATGAGCAGTTCTTC; cdr3_aa: CASRSQGAQINEQFF
j_call: TRBJ2-7; d_call: TRBD1; v_call: TRBV27; clone_size: .; cdr3_nt: TGTGCCAGCAGTTTATACGACAGGGAACACGAGCAGTACTTC; cdr3_aa: CASSLYDREHEQYF
j_call: TRBJ2-7; d_call: .; v_call: TRBV3-1/TRBV3-2; clone_size: .; cdr3_nt: TGTGCCAGCAGCCAAGTCGGGGGTCGCGAGCAGTACTTC; cdr3_aa: CASSQVGGREQYF
j_call: TRBJ2-5; d_call: TRBD2; v_call: TRBV3-1/TRBV3-2; clone_size: .; cdr3_nt: TGTGCCAGCAGCCAAGAAGGGTGGCTAGCGGGGGCCCAAGAGACCCAGTACTTC; cdr3_aa: CASSQEGWLAGAQETQYF
j_call: TRBJ1-4; d_call: TRBD1; v_call: TRBV5-6; clone_size: .; cdr3_nt: TGTGCCAGCAGCTTGTCGGGACAGGGGGCGCTTAATGAAAAACTGTTTTTT; cdr3_aa: CASSLSGQGALNEKLFF
j_call: TRBJ2-3; d_call: TRBD2; v_call: TRBV10-1; clone_size: .; cdr3_nt: TGCGCCAGCGGACTAGCGGGGGAAGATACGCAGTATTTT; cdr3_aa: CASGLAGEDTQYF
j_call: TRBJ2-2; d_call: TRBD1; v_call: TRBV2; clone_size: .; cdr3_nt: TGTGCCAGCATCAGGACAGGGGCGAACACCGGGGAGCTGTTTTTT; cdr3_aa: CASIRTGANTGELFF
j_call: TRBJ1-2; d_call: .; v_call: TRBV18; clone_size: .; cdr3_nt: TGTGCCAGCTCACGCTCAGATAACTATGGCTACACCTTC; cdr3_aa: CASSRSDNYGYTF
j_call: TRBJ1-2; d_call: .; v_call: TRBV5-6; clone_size: .; cdr3_nt: TGTGCCAGCAGCTTGTTAGGCGGGTCTTATGGCTACACCTTC; cdr3_aa: CASSLLGGSYGYTF
j_call: TRBJ1-1; d_call: .; v_call: TRBV10-3; clone_size: .; cdr3_nt: TGTGCCATCATGTCGTCGGAGGGGAACACTGAAGCTTTCTTT; cdr3_aa: CAIMSSEGNTEAFF
j_call: TRBJ2-1; d_call: TRBD2; v_call: TRBV6-5; clone_size: .; cdr3_nt: TGTGCCAGCAAAGGACTAGCGGGGAGCTACAATGAGCAGTTCTTC; cdr3_aa: CASKGLAGSYNEQFF
j_call: TRBJ1-6; d_call: .; v_call: TRBV9; clone_size: few; cdr3_nt: TGTGCCAGCAGCGTAGTGGCAGGCGATAATTCACCCCTCCACTTT; cdr3_aa: CASSVVAGDNSPLHF
j_call: TRBJ2-7; d_call: TRBD2; v_call: TRBV5-1; clone_size: few; cdr3_nt: TGCGCCAGCAGCCCGGGGGGGCCCTACGAGCAGTACTTC; cdr3_aa: CASSPGGPYEQYF
j_call: TRBJ1-1; d_call: TRBD1; v_call: TRBV11-2; clone_size: .; cdr3_nt: TGTGCCAGCAGCGAACTCGGACAGGGGGCCTCTGAAGCTTTCTTT; cdr3_aa: CASSELGQGASEAFF
j_call: TRBJ2-2; d_call: TRBD2; v_call: TRBV3-1/TRBV3-2; clone_size: .; cdr3_nt: TGTGCCAGCAGCCAAGTTAGTCGGACTAGTCCCGGGGAGCTGTTTTTT; cdr3_aa: CASSQVSRTSPGELFF
j_call: TRBJ1-4; d_call: .; v_call: TRBV14; clone_size: .; cdr3_nt: TGTGCCAGCAGCCAAGATCAAGGAAATCCCTGGGTTAGCGAAAAACTGTTTTTT; cdr3_aa: CASSQDQGNPWVSEKLFF
j_call: TRBJ1-2; d_call: TRBD1; v_call: TRBV10-3; clone_size: .; cdr3_nt: TGTGCCATCAGCGACGACAGGGTGTATGGCTACACCTTC; cdr3_aa: CAISDDRVYGYTF
j_call: TRBJ1-5; d_call: TRBD1; v_call: TRBV6-5; clone_size: .; cdr3_nt: TGTGCCAGCAGTCCGACAGGGGGCAGGGATCAGCCCCAGCATTTT; cdr3_aa: CASSPTGGRDQPQHF
j_call: TRBJ1-1; d_call: TRBD1; v_call: TRBV3-1/TRBV3-2; clone_size: .; cdr3_nt: TGTGCCAGCAGCCTAGAATCAGGGGGCAATACTGAAGCTTTCTTT; cdr3_aa: CASSLESGGNTEAFF
j_call: TRBJ2-7; d_call: .; v_call: TRBV18; clone_size: .; cdr3_nt: TGTGCCAGCTCACCACCGATGGGGGGAAGCTACGAGCAGTACTTC; cdr3_aa: CASSPPMGGSYEQYF
j_call: TRBJ2-7; d_call: .; v_call: TRBV6-5; clone_size: once; cdr3_nt: TGTGCCAGCACCCACCTAGGCAGCCCTCCCTACGAGCAGTACTTC; cdr3_aa: CASTHLGSPPYEQYF
j_call: TRBJ1-3; d_call: .; v_call: TRBV5-1; clone_size: .; cdr3_nt: TGCGCCAGCAGCTTGGTCGCAGGGACAGGAAACACCATATATTTT; cdr3_aa: CASSLVAGTGNTIYF